The 28 T cell receptor beta chains given below trace back to one sample, sequenced in a study of B cell selection in AIRE deficiency (dated by TCRdb to between 2018 and 2021). Conventional CD4 T cells were sorted as cells that were CD4+CD127+. Receptors were amplified or captured by the immunoSEQ multiplex PCR assay. TCRdb obtained this table from immuneACCESS and retained in-frame rearrangements with V and J assigned. These tables miss some clones; where compared with another copy, unresolved V genes account for less than half of the shortfall, and the remainder is unexplained. Recorded for this sample are tens of thousands of clones; 95% to 98% of them occurred a single time. More than 0.15% of the sample comes from the top ten. Sequences were obtained from conventional CD4+ T cells sorted from PBMCs. The receptors come from a human donor with AIRE deficiency.

This sequence joins TRBV4-2 and TRBJ1-2; TRBD1 agrees at 9 bases. CDR1 LGHNA and CDR2 YNFKEQ come from the germline V gene. The CDR3 consists of 18 residues. The trim removed 0 bases at V and 1 base at J, leaving 9 bases unmatched. CDR3 residues: CASSQEPGQGNLNYGYTF. The CDR3 DNA is TGTGCCAGCAGCCAAGAACCGGGACAGGGAAATCTTAACTATGGCTACACCTTC.

The gene calls are TRBV28 and TRBJ1-2, with D uncertain. The ends were cut back, 6 bases at V and 2 bases at J, with 10 bases in the middle. Germline V gene sequence: CDR1 MDHEN, CDR2 SYDVKM. The CDR3 consists of 13 residues. The CDR3 nucleotides are TGTGCCAGCAGCCCGGACGGGAACTATGGCTACACCTTC. Protein sequence: CASSPDGNYGYTF.

The CDR3 coding sequence is TGTGCCAGCAGCGTAGACGATTTCGGGACCACGAACACTGAAGCTTTCTTT. The encoded protein is CASSVDDFGTTNTEAFF. V gene TRBV9 combines with J gene TRBJ1-1; D is possibly TRBD1 (5 bases). Trimming removed 0 bases at V and 1 base at J, with 16 bases between. In germline, CDR1 is SGDLS, CDR2 YYNGEE. The CDR3 is 17 amino acids.

The chain recombines TRBV19 with TRBJ2-7; 7 bases match TRBD1. Germline CDR1 LNHDA, CDR2 SQIVND (reference sequence). The J segment lost 5 bases and the V segment lost 4 bases, leaving 8 bases of the junction unmatched. This CDR3 spans 14 amino acids. The CDR3 region is CASSRQGDSHEQYF. The DNA for the CDR3 is TGTGCCAGTAGTAGGCAGGGGGATTCACACGAGCAGTACTTC.

This chain connects TRBV5-4 to TRBJ2-5; no clear D. Germline assignment: CDR1 SGHNT and CDR2 YYREEE (reference sequence). Between the trimmed V and J ends, which lost 1 base and 5 bases, there was a span of 12 bases. The CDR3 contains 14 residues. As DNA, the CDR3 is TGTGCCAGCAGCTTGCGTGGTGGGTATGAGACCCAGTACTTC. Translated, it gives CASSLRGGYETQYF.

The table lists this clone with a count of one. V and J are TRBV29-1 and TRBJ2-2; TRBD1 matches at 8 bases. CDR3 size: 14 residues. Germline trimming cut 6 bases from V and 4 bases from J; bases unmatched to any gene: 7. CDR1 and CDR2 (germline): SQVTM, ANQGSEA. The CDR3 DNA is TGCAGCGTCGCAGGGGGCGTCGGCACCGGGGAGCTGTTTTTT. Amino acids: CSVAGGVGTGELFF.

This chain joins TRBV9 and TRBJ1-2; TRBD1 matches 10 bases. Trimming cost V 4 bases and J 2 bases; bases outside gene matches: 5. This CDR3 contains 15 residues. Germline V lookup: CDR1 SGDLS, CDR2 YYNGEE. CDR3 bases: TGTGCCAGCAGCCCGACAGGGGGCGAAAACTATGGCTACACCTTC. Amino acid sequence: CASSPTGGENYGYTF.

This chain uses TRBV9 with TRBJ2-7, with 8 positions matching TRBD2. The V gene end was trimmed by 6 bases and the J gene end by 5 bases; junction bases not matched to a gene: 10. Germline V gene lookup returns CDR1 SGDLS and CDR2 YYNGEE. There are 14 residues in the CDR3. The CDR3 reads CASNPSGSIDEQYF. The CDR3, as DNA: TGTGCCAGCAACCCCAGCGGGAGCATAGACGAGCAGTACTTC.

Note on this clone: This sample also contains other DNA sequences that code for the same CDR3. The rearrangement joins TRBV5-8 to TRBJ1-5; D may be TRBD1 (6 bases). This CDR3 contains 14 residues. Trimming cost V 0 bases and J 7 bases, with 11 bases left between them. Germline V gene data show CDR1 as SGHTS and CDR2 as YDEGEE. CDR3 sequence reads: CASSLGGTRQPQHF. As DNA, the CDR3 is TGTGCCAGCAGCTTGGGAGGGACAAGGCAGCCCCAGCATTTT.

V is TRBV30 and J is TRBJ1-3; 12 bases are a match to TRBD1. V was clipped by 2 bases and J by 4 bases; unmatched bases: 6. Per the germline V gene, CDR1 is GTSNPN and CDR2 is SVGIG (reference sequence). CDR3 length equals 16 residues. In nucleotides, the CDR3 is TGTGCCTGGAGTCGTCCCGGGACAGGGGGCGGAAACACCATATATTTT. Residues: CAWSRPGTGGGNTIYF.

This chain uses TRBV6-5 with TRBJ1-2; no clear D. The CDR3 runs 14 residues. Trimming took off 2 bases at V and 3 bases at J, with 10 bases between the two ends. From germline, CDR1 is MNHEY and CDR2 SVGAGI. Here the CDR3 DNA reads TGTGCCAGCAGTTACACCAAAGGGTACTATGGCTACACCTTC. This gives the protein CASSYTKGYYGYTF.

The rearrangement joins TRBV28 to TRBJ1-4; 9 bases match TRBD1. The trim removed 2 bases at V and 3 bases at J, leaving 1 base unmatched. The V gene's germline CDR1 is MDHEN and CDR2 SYDVKM. This CDR3 has 15 amino acids. DNA of the CDR3: TGTGCCAGCAGTTTACGACAGGGGGCTAATGAAAAACTGTTTTTT. Protein: CASSLRQGANEKLFF.

This clone was found once. The gene calls are TRBV6-5 and TRBJ1-4; unclear D gene. The CDR3 consists of 14 residues. Germline assignment: CDR1 MNHEY and CDR2 SVGAGI. V lost 0 bases and J lost 3, with 5 bases in between. The CDR3 coding sequence is TGTGCCAGCAGTTACTCTGGGGCTAATGAAAAACTGTTTTTT. Protein: CASSYSGANEKLFF.

The chain has TRBV13 and TRBJ1-6; D is unclear. Trimming removed 5 bases at V and 9 bases at J, with 23 bases between. The CDR3 sequence is 17 residues long. Germline V lookup: CDR1 PRHDT, CDR2 FYEKMQ (reference sequence). CDR3 DNA: TGTGCCAGCAGCCAACAAGTGGGTCCCCAGGTGCGTTCACCCCTCCACTTT. This translates into CASSQQVGPQVRSPLHF.

The CDR3 nucleotides read TGTGCCAGCAGCTTGAGGCCGGCAGGCGAGACCCAGTACTTC. It is translated as CASSLRPAGETQYF. This chain links TRBV11-2 with TRBJ2-5, with D unclear. CDR1 is SGHAT, CDR2 FQNNGV, per germline. Trimming left V 3 bases short and J 5 bases short, with 13 bases between. The CDR3 covers 14 residues.

The chain couples TRBV19 to TRBJ2-7, with TRBD2 matching 11 bases. CDR3 length: 15 amino acids. Germline CDR1 and CDR2: LNHDA and SQIVND (reference sequence). V lost 7 bases, J lost 2 bases, and 7 bases stayed unmatched. Here the CDR3 reads CASMKLAGGTYEQYF. CDR3 sequence (DNA): TGTGCCAGTATGAAGTTAGCGGGAGGGACCTACGAGCAGTACTTC.

This sequence joins TRBV5-4 and TRBJ2-7; 12 bases agree with TRBD2. Germline V gene lookup returns CDR1 SGHNT and CDR2 YYREEE (reference sequence). V dropped 4 bases and J dropped 2; count of bases not matched to a gene: 7. The CDR3 extends over 16 amino acids. CDR3 DNA: TGTGCCAGCAGCCCAAGACTAGCGGGAGTCCCCTACGAGCAGTACTTC. It yields the protein CASSPRLAGVPYEQYF.

The CDR3 sequence: CASSLRGTYQPQHF. The CDR3 bases are TGTGCCAGCAGTTTGAGGGGAACGTATCAGCCCCAGCATTTT. The chain combines TRBV6-5 with TRBJ1-5, with D maybe TRBD1 (5 bases). The CDR3 covers 14 residues. The germline CDR1 and CDR2 sequences are MNHEY and SVGAGI. V lost 4 bases and J lost 5, with 12 bases in between.

The V and J genes are TRBV7-8 and TRBJ2-7, with D perhaps being TRBD1 or TRBD2 (6 bases each). Trimming cost V 0 bases and J 2 bases, with 8 bases left between them. Germline V gene sequence: CDR1 SGHVS, CDR2 FQNEAQ. The CDR3 has 14 residues. CDR3: CASSLAGGPYEQYF. CDR3 nucleotides: TGTGCCAGCAGCTTAGCTGGGGGGCCCTACGAGCAGTACTTC.

The rearrangement joins TRBV5-4 to TRBJ2-5, with D perhaps TRBD2 (6 bases). The germline V gene encodes CDR1 SGHNT and CDR2 YYREEE (reference sequence). Trimming removed 4 bases from V and 5 bases from J, with 18 bases in between. The CDR3 is 15 amino acids. CDR3: CASSHGTDGPETQYF. The DNA for the CDR3 is TGTGCCAGCAGCCACGGGACTGACGGCCCGGAGACCCAGTACTTC.

The chain is built from TRBV30 and TRBJ2-1; D possibly uses TRBD1 or TRBD2 (6 bases each). This CDR3 is built from 14 residues. Germline V gene data show CDR1 as GTSNPN and CDR2 as SVGIG (reference sequence). V shed 4 bases and J shed 0 bases, with 10 bases lying between them. CDR3 sequence reads: CAWTRGASYNEQFF. As DNA, the CDR3 is TGTGCCTGGACGAGGGGGGCCTCCTACAATGAGCAGTTCTTC.

The chain couples TRBV28 to TRBJ2-7; 9 bases map to TRBD1. Unmatched junction bases numbered 18, after V lost 6 bases and J lost 3 bases. This CDR3 comprises 18 residues. Germline V CDR1 and CDR2: MDHEN, SYDVKM. CDR3 bases: TGTGCCAGCAGATTAACCCCAGACAGGACAGGGGCGGGCTACGAGCAGTACTTC. This encodes CASRLTPDRTGAGYEQYF.

The chain has TRBV5-4 and TRBJ2-2; 11 positions match TRBD2. V was pared by 2 bases and J by 4 bases, with 4 bases of the junction left unmatched. This CDR3 comprises 16 residues. The germline CDR1 and CDR2 sequences are SGHNT and YYREEE (reference sequence). The CDR3 is CASSFTSGSATGELFF. CDR3 sequence (DNA): TGTGCCAGCAGCTTTACTAGCGGGAGCGCCACCGGGGAGCTGTTTTTT. The full variable domain, with the rest looked up from reference TRBV5-4 and TRBJ2-2, is ETGVTQSPTHLIKTRGQQVTLRCSSQSGHNTVSWYQQALGQGPQFIFQYYREEENGRGNFPPRFSGLQFPNYSSELNVNALELDDSALYLCASSFTSGSATGELFFGEGSRLTVL.

The chain links TRBV29-1 to TRBJ2-1, with 7 bases that match TRBD2. Losses at the gene ends were 4 bases for V and 0 bases for J; bases not matched to a gene: 3. Germline V gene lookup returns CDR1 SQVTM and CDR2 ANQGSEA. The CDR3 is 14 residues long. The CDR3 bases are TGCAGCGTTGGCGGACTAGTCTCCTACAATGAGCAGTTCTTC. It is translated as CSVGGLVSYNEQFF.

The table lists this clone with a count of one. The V call is TRBV29-1, the J call TRBJ2-5; TRBD1 matches at 9 bases. J gave up 4 bases and V 7 bases, and 7 bases lay outside the gene matches. Looked up from germline, CDR1 is SQVTM and CDR2 is ANQGSEA. CDR3 length: 13 amino acids. CDR3 nucleotides: TGCAGCGCTGGGGGACAGGGCGGAGAGACCCAGTACTTC. It encodes CSAGGQGGETQYF.

The chain combines TRBV23-1 with TRBJ2-7, with D unresolved. TRBV23-1 is an ORF for which the function is uncertain. This CDR3 is 10 amino acids long. The CDR3 here is CPDGGYEQYF. CDR3 DNA: TGCCCGGACGGCGGTTACGAGCAGTACTTC.

The chain is built from TRBV27 and TRBJ2-7; D is possibly TRBD2 (5 bases). V lost 8 bases and J 0 bases, leaving 14 bases between the germline ends. The CDR3 consists of 14 residues. CDR1 and CDR2 from the germline V gene are MNHEY and SMNVEV (reference sequence). The CDR3 spells CASRPTGYSYEQYF. As DNA, the CDR3 is TGTGCCAGCCGACCTACGGGATACTCCTACGAGCAGTACTTC.

The chain recombines TRBV19 with TRBJ1-5; D might be TRBD1 (5 bases). The CDR3 runs 16 residues. V dropped 5 bases and J dropped 7 bases, with 21 bases sitting between them. The germline V gene encodes CDR1 LNHDA and CDR2 SQIVND (reference sequence). This chain's CDR3 is CASSGRSRGGEQPQHF. DNA of the CDR3: TGTGCCAGTAGTGGCCGATCGCGGGGAGGGGAACAGCCCCAGCATTTT.